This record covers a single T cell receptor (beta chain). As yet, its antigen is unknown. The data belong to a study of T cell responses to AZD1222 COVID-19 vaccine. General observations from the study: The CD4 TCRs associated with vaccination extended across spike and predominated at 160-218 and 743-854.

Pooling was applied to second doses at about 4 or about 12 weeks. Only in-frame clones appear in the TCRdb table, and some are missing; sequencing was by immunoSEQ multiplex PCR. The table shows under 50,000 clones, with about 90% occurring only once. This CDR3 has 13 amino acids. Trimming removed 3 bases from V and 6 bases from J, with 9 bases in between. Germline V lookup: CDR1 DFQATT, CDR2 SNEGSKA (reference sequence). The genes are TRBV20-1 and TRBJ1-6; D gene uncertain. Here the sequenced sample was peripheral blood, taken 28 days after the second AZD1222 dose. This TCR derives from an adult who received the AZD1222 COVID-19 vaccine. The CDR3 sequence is CSASVGFNSPLHF. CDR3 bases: TGCAGTGCTAGTGTGGGGTTTAATTCACCCCTCCACTTT.